Listed here is a single TCR beta chain. Antigen: not known. The source of the sample is a study of identical twins. General study points: Compared with unrelated sharing, twin-shared out-of-frame alpha sequences had more low-probability sequences. Twins' excess sharing was less marked for out-of-frame beta sequences. Cord blood's abundant beta clonotypes had fewer insertions, unlike memory repertoires.

Unique molecular identifiers were present on cDNA, and template switching added a universal primer site. One entry per CDR3 protein results from TCRdb running MiXCR on the 5' RACE reads. The sample lists under 350,000 distinct CDR3 sequences, 9.5% occurring once. Losses at the gene ends were 6 bases for V and 2 bases for J; bases not matched to a gene: 6. The CDR3 has 16 residues. Germline assignment: CDR1 MNHNS and CDR2 SASEGT. This sample was shared with a second study, whose subject was yellow fever vaccine responses in identical twins.

The sequence was collected from a woman aged 18-29 years in good health. The chain combines TRBV6-1 with TRBJ2-3; TRBD2 matches 12 bases. Sequenced sample: CD8+ T cells sorted from blood. This chain's CDR3 is CASSQGLAGITDTQYF. CDR3 bases: TGTGCCAGCAGCCAGGGACTAGCGGGTATCACAGATACGCAGTATTTT.